These 5 T cell receptor beta chains originate from one sample sequenced in a study of identical twins. TCRdb ran MiXCR on the 5' RACE reads and lists one entry per CDR3 protein. The sample records 400,000 to 600,000 distinct CDR3 sequences, about a fifth being singletons. The data also belong to a second study, concerning yellow fever vaccine responses in identical twins.

Sequencing used CD4+ T cells sorted from blood. These receptors came from a woman between 18 and 29 years old in good health.

This clonotype was recorded a few times. J is TRBJ2-1 and V is TRBV7-8; 7 bases fit TRBD2. Germline CDR1 SGHVS, CDR2 FQNEAQ. The ends lost 7 bases at V and 0 bases at J; junction bases unmatched: 9. The CDR3 spans 16 residues. CDR3: CASTPDGGSSYNEQFF. DNA for the CDR3: TGTGCCAGCACCCCAGACGGGGGGAGCTCCTACAATGAGCAGTTCTTC.

The chain carries TRBV27 and TRBJ2-7; TRBD1 matches at 12 bases. In germline, CDR1 is MNHEY, CDR2 SMNVEV (reference sequence). V lost 6 bases, J lost 9 bases, and 21 bases stayed unmatched. The CDR3 has 18 amino acids. This CDR3 reads CASSQRQPGTGGPRGQYF. DNA for the CDR3: TGTGCCAGCAGCCAAAGGCAACCGGGGACAGGGGGCCCCCGCGGGCAGTACTTC.

V gene TRBV7-9 combines with J gene TRBJ2-4; TRBD1 aligns across 7 bases. Germline values: CDR1 SEHNR, CDR2 FQNEAQ (reference sequence). V gave up 1 base and J gave up 5 bases; unmatched junction bases: 5. The CDR3 extends over 15 amino acids. The CDR3 loop reads CASSLGQGPQNIQYF. Written as DNA, the CDR3 is TGTGCCAGCAGCTTAGGACAGGGTCCCCAAAACATTCAGTACTTC.

This clonotype was detected only a few times. The chain uses TRBV12-3 or TRBV12-4 and TRBJ1-1, with 8 bases lining up with TRBD1. The CDR3 consists of 16 residues. Unmatched junction bases numbered 11, after V lost 7 bases and J lost 1 base. Here the CDR3 reads CASTRVFRGRNTEAFF. For the CDR3, the DNA is TGTGCCAGCACCCGCGTGTTCAGGGGGCGGAACACTGAAGCTTTCTTT.

The chain combines TRBV5-1 with TRBJ2-3, with D possibly TRBD2 on 6 matching bases. Trimming left V 0 bases short and J 0 bases short, with 17 bases between. Germline V gene lookup returns CDR1 SGHRS and CDR2 YFSETQ. The CDR3 totals 18 residues. The CDR3 loop is CASSLGAGSGPSTDTQYF. The CDR3 nucleotides are TGCGCCAGCAGCTTGGGCGCGGGGAGCGGACCTAGCACAGATACGCAGTATTTT.